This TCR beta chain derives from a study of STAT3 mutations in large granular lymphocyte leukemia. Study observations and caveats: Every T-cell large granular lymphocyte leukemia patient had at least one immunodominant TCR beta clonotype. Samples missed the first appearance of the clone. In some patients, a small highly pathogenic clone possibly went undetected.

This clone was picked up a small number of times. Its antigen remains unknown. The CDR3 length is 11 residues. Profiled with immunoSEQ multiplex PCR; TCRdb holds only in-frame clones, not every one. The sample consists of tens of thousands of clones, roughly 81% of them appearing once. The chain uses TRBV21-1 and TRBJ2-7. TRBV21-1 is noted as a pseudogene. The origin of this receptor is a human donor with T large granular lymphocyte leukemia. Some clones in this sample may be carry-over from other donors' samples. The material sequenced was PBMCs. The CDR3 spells CASSRLYEQYV. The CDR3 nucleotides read TGTGCCAGCAGCAGGCTCTACGAGCAGTACGTC.